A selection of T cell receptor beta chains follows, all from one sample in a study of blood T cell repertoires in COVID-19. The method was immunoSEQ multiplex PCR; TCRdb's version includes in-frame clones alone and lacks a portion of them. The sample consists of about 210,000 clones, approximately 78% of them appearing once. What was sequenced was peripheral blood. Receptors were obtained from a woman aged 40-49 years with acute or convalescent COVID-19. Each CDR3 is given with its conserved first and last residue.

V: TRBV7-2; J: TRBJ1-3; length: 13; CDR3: CASSPNSGNTIYF
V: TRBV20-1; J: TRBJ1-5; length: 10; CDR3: CSDPWGAQHF
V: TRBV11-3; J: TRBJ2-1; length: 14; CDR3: CASSGRQGVNEQFF
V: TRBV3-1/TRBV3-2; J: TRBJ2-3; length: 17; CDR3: CASSQAQALAASDTQYF
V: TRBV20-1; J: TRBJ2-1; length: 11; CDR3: CSAGAGGLQFF
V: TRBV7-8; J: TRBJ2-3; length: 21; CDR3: CASNRRLAGGLGLMLTDTQYF
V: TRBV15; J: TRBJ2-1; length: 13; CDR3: CATTERPYNEQFF
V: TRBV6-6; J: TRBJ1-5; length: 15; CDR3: CASSSCGGSNQPQHF
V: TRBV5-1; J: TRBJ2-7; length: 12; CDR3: CASSLGANEQYF
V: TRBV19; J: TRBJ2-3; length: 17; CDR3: CASSARGWTSGTDTQYF
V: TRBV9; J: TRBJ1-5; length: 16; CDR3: CASSVGSGASNQPQHF
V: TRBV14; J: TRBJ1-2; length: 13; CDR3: CASSQGQSYGYTF
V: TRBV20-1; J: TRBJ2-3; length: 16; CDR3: CSASMTSGISTDTQYF
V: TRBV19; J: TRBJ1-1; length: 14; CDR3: CASSGPGEGTEAFF
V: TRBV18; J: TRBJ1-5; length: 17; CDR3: CASSPSGTGGYNQPQHF
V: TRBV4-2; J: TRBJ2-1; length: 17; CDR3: CASSLSRGAGGIDEQFF
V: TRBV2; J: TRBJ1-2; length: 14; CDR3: CASSEWAKPYGYTF
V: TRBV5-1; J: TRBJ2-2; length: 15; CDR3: CASSLAGDATGELFF
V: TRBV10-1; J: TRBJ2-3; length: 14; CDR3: CASSESRGSDTQYF
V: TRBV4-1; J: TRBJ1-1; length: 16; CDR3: CASSQGEGGRNTEAFF
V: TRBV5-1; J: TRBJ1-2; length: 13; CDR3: CASSLAPTEGYTF
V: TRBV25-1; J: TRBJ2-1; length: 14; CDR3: CASSEENLYNEQFF
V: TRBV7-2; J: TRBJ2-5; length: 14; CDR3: CASSLGLTEETQYF
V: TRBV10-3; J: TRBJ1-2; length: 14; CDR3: CAISDRGGSYGYTF
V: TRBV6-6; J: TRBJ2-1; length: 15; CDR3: CASSESGTSYNEQFF
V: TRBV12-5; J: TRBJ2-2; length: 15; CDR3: CASGHDSTNTGELFF
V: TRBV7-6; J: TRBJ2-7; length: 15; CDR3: CASSRGQGPSYEQYF
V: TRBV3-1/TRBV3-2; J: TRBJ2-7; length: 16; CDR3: CASSQSITDRRYEQYF
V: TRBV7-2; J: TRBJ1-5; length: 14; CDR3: CASSLAGINQPQHF
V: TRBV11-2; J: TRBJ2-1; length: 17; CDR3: CASSLRDSGRIYNEQFF
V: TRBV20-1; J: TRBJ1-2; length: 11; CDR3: CSAREPGQDTF
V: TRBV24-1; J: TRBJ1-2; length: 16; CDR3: CATSDPGGHFPYGYTF
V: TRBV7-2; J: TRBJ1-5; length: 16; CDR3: CASSSPQGVSNQPQHF
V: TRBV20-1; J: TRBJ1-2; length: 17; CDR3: CSASLSSYAGVGYGYTF
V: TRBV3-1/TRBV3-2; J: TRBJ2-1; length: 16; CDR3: CASSQTSGRALNEQFF
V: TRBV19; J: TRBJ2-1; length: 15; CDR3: CASSIDSGGLNEQFF
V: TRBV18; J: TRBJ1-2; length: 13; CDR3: CASSGGLNYGYTF
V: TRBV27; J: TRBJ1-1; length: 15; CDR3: CASRGGVGMGTEAFF
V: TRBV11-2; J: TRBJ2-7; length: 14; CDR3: CASSLALLDYEQYF
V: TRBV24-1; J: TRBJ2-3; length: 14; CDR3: CATRGRRDTDTQYF
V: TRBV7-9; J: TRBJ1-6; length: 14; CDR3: CASSRTGGNSPLHF
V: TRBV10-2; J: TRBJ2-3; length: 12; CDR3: CASSGGADTQYF
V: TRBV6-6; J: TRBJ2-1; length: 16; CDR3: CASSFRGPSSYNEQFF
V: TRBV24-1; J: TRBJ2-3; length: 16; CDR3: CATSPTGTRRTDTQYF
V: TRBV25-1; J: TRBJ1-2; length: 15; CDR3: CASSESIEGWNGYTF
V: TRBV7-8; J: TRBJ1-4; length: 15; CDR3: CASSSEGVTNEKLFF
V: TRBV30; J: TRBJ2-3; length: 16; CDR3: CAWRASWRDYTDTQYF
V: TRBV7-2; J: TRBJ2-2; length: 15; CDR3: CASSLRRGPTGELFF
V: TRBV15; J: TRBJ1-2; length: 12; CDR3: CATSTTGGGYTF
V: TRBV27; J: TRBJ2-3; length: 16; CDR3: CASRLAGALETDTQYF
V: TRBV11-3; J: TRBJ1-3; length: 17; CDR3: CASSPGTGESSGNTIYF
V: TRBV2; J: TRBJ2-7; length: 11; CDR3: CASSTVPEQYF
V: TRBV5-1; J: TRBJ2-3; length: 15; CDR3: CASSLASTLRDTQYF
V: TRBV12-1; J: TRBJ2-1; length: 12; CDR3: CASSLTSNEQFF
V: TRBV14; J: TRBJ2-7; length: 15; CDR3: CASSQGSGAAAEQYF
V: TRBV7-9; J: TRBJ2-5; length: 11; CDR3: CASRSGETQYF
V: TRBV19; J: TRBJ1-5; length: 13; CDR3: CASLGDSNQPQHF